This T cell receptor delta chain is drawn from a study of Vδ1+ human thymocytes. General study results and limits: Highly polyclonal TRG and TRD repertoires with Gaussian CDR3 length distributions appeared in thymus.

Extracted RNA was reverse transcribed into cDNA. Pooled V-gene forward primers with one constant-region reverse primer generated the CDR3 amplicons by multiplex PCR. TCRdb ran CATT on the multiplex PCR reads. This sample has tens of thousands of delta-chain clones; about a sixth occur once, and the top ten carry roughly 0.5%. V lost 1 base and J lost 0; bases outside the gene matches: 24. CDR1 is TSWWSYY, CDR2 QGS, per germline. CDR3 size: 23 residues. To note about this clone: Its cognate antigen is unknown.

Source material: Vdelta1+ gamma-delta thymocytes from the thymus. Subset meaning: FACS-sorted CD3+ TCRalphabeta- TCRVdelta1+ TCRVdelta2- thymocytes. The chain links TRDV1 to TRDJ1; 9 bases line up with TRDD3. The sequence was collected from a boy younger than two who had congenital heart surgery. CDR3 sequence: CALGEQPLHLVLGEILYTDKLIF. In DNA form, the CDR3 reads TGTGCTCTTGGGGAACAGCCCCTACATCTCGTACTGGGGGAGATCCTCTACACCGATAAACTCATCTTT.